Following are 14 T cell receptor beta chains from one sample sequenced in a study of blood T cell repertoires in COVID-19. Assay: immunoSEQ multiplex PCR; the TCRdb copy retains only in-frame clones and omits some. Of some 410,000 clones in the sample, over 75% were seen once. Sequencing was carried out using PBMCs or T cells enriched from blood (not recorded which). All receptors derive from a woman aged 25 to 39 with acute COVID-19.

The chain employs TRBV6-5 and TRBJ1-2; D is possibly TRBD1 (6 bases). Deletions cut 6 bases from V and 9 bases from J, with 17 bases between. This CDR3 is 13 amino acids long. Germline V gene lookup returns CDR1 MNHEY and CDR2 SVGAGI. The CDR3 spells CASRQDSAGRYTF. The CDR3 DNA is TGTGCCAGCAGACAGGACAGTGCTGGGCGCTACACCTTC.

The chain is built from TRBV6-5 and TRBJ1-5; TRBD1 matches at 8 bases. The CDR3 totals 14 residues. Germline CDR1 MNHEY, CDR2 SVGAGI. V lost 5 bases and J lost 6; bases outside the gene matches: 6. This CDR3 reads CASSLDRGGQPQHF. The CDR3 DNA follows: TGTGCCAGCAGTCTAGACAGGGGAGGTCAGCCCCAGCATTTT.

The gene calls are TRBV10-3 and TRBJ2-4; D is unresolved. The CDR3 spans 12 residues. Germline V gene lookup returns CDR1 ENHRY and CDR2 SYGVKD. With 3 bases removed from V and 6 bases from J, the gap between germline ends came to 6 bases. The CDR3 spells CAISDSTNIQYF. The DNA of the CDR3 is TGTGCCATCAGTGACAGTACAAACATTCAGTACTTC.

This chain joins TRBV9 and TRBJ1-6, with TRBD1 matching over 7 bases. Trimming cost V 4 bases and J 0 bases; bases outside gene matches: 7. The length of the CDR3 is 17 residues. Per the germline V gene, CDR1 is SGDLS and CDR2 is YYNGEE. The CDR3 loop reads CASSLETGPSYNSPLHF. The DNA of the CDR3 is TGTGCCAGCAGCTTAGAGACAGGGCCCTCCTATAATTCACCCCTCCACTTT.

This clone was seen just once. The V and J genes are TRBV5-1 and TRBJ2-2, with D tentatively TRBD2 (6 bases). CDR1 and CDR2 (germline): SGHRS, YFSETQ. The germline V and J ends were trimmed by 4 bases and 7 bases, with 11 bases remaining between them. The CDR3 runs 13 residues. As DNA, the CDR3 is TGCGCCAGCAGCAGGGACTTACTCGGGGAGCTGTTTTTT. Protein sequence: CASSRDLLGELFF.

Here the CDR3 reads CASSPMSGQGSSGANVLTF. CDR3 DNA sequence: TGTGCCAGCTCACCCATGTCCGGACAGGGGAGCTCTGGGGCCAACGTCCTGACTTTC. The chain combines TRBV18 with TRBJ2-6; 9 positions agree with TRBD1. CDR1 KGHSH and CDR2 LQKENI come from the germline V gene. The CDR3 spans 19 residues. The V gene end was trimmed by 3 bases and the J gene end by 0 bases; junction bases not matched to a gene: 9.

The rearrangement uses TRBV27 and TRBJ2-1, with D possibly being TRBD1 (6 bases). The CDR3 sequence is 15 residues long. The germline V gene has CDR1 MNHEY and CDR2 SMNVEV (reference sequence). Trimming pared 4 bases from V and 0 bases from J, leaving 10 bases between. In nucleotides, the CDR3 is TGTGCCAGCAGTTCCGGGACACACTCCTACAATGAGCAGTTCTTC. Translation: CASSSGTHSYNEQFF.

The gene calls are TRBV3-1 (or the pseudogene TRBV3-2) and TRBJ1-4, with D tentatively TRBD1 (5 bases). Germline loops: CDR1 LGHDT, CDR2 YNNKEL (reference sequence). Trimming stripped 5 bases from V and 10 bases from J, with 23 bases between. The CDR3 loop spans 16 amino acids. The CDR3 DNA sequence: TGTGCCAGCAGCACTCCAACGACAAGGGGTATCGTAAAACTGTTTTTT. This codes for CASSTPTTRGIVKLFF.

This chain joins TRBV5-3 and TRBJ2-3, with 8 nucleotides matching TRBD2. TRBV5-3 is annotated as an ORF whose role is uncertain. Unmatched junction bases numbered 10, after V lost 9 bases and J lost 1 base. The CDR3 contains 15 residues. For the CDR3, the DNA is TGTGCCACTACGAATACGGGGGGGGGCACAGATACGCAGTATTTT. Translated: CATTNTGGGTDTQYF.

This clone was detected a few times. The chain recombines TRBV6-6 with TRBJ1-6, with 7 positions matching TRBD1. Germline CDR1 is MNHNY and CDR2 is SVGAGI (reference sequence). CDR3 length equals 16 residues. Trimming at V came to 1 base and at J to 7 bases, leaving 7 bases not matched to a gene. The CDR3, as DNA: TGTGCCAGCAGTTACTTCCCGACAGGGTTCAATTCACCCCTCCACTTT. The encoded protein is CASSYFPTGFNSPLHF.

The chain couples TRBV6-5 to TRBJ1-1, with 9 bases fitting TRBD1. The CDR3 has 13 residues. Germline V gene sequence: CDR1 MNHEY, CDR2 SVGAGI. Losses at the gene ends were 7 bases for V and 8 bases for J; bases not matched to a gene: 8. In DNA form, the CDR3 reads TGTGCCAGCACACAGGGGGCGGCCGCGGAAGCTTTCTTT. Encoded protein: CASTQGAAAEAFF.

This chain uses TRBV6-5 with TRBJ2-1, with a weak D call TRBD2 (6 bases). This CDR3 region has 13 residues. CDR1 and CDR2 (germline): MNHEY, SVGAGI. Trimming pared 7 bases from V and 6 bases from J, leaving 13 bases between. In DNA, the CDR3 is TGTGCCAGCACGTTAGCCGGGAGCAATGAGCAGTTCTTC. Protein sequence: CASTLAGSNEQFF.

The V and J genes are TRBV7-2 and TRBJ1-3; TRBD1 matches 9 bases. This CDR3 spans 15 amino acids. Germline CDR1 SGHTA, CDR2 FQGNSA. V lost 5 bases to trimming and J lost 0 bases; unmatched junction nucleotides: 2. CDR3 DNA sequence: TGTGCCAGCAGCACGACAGGGGGCTCTGGAAACACCATATATTTT. It translates to CASSTTGGSGNTIYF.

This chain connects TRBV5-1 to TRBJ2-1, with 13 bases that match TRBD2. Trimming took 4 bases from V and 6 from J; bases not matched to a gene: 7. CDR1 SGHRS and CDR2 YFSETQ come from the germline V gene. The CDR3 has 16 residues. The DNA for the CDR3 is TGCGCCAGCAGCCCGACTAGCGGGGGGCGGTCCAATGAGCAGTTCTTC. Translation: CASSPTSGGRSNEQFF. Looking up the rest from reference TRBV5-1 and TRBJ2-1 gives the full variable domain: KAGVTQTPRYLIKTRGQQVTLSCSPISGHRSVSWYQQTPGQGLQFLFEYFSETQRNKGNFPGRFSGRQFSNSRSEMNVSTLELGDSALYLCASSPTSGGRSNEQFFGPGTRLTVL.